The 4 T cell receptor beta chains presented below share a single source sample, sequenced in a study of identical twins. In TCRdb, the 5' RACE reads were re-called with MiXCR into one record per CDR3 protein. Among hundreds of thousands of distinct CDR3 sequences, 5.5% to 6.5% were seen once, and the ten largest hold 1.5% to 2%. Sequencing was carried out using naive T cells sorted from blood. These receptor sequences come from a man between 18 and 35 years old in good health.

This clonotype has at least ten counts. The CDR3 here is CASSPDFYTGELFF. DNA of the CDR3: TGTGCCAGCAGCCCCGATTTCTACACCGGGGAGCTGTTTTTT. The chain employs TRBV27 and TRBJ2-2, with no clear D. Trimming left V 6 bases short and J 3 bases short, with 11 bases between. The CDR3 runs 14 residues. The germline V gene has CDR1 MNHEY and CDR2 SMNVEV (reference sequence).

This clonotype was recorded at least ten times. At one end the junction does not follow the germline gene, possibly because of a read error. CDR3 amino acids: CASSDLGSPDF. DNA for the CDR3: TGTGCCAGCAGTGACCTGGGATCGCCTGATTTT. The rearrangement uses TRBV6-2 or TRBV6-3 and TRBJ2-3; D remains ambiguous. The CDR3 consists of 11 residues. The germline CDR1 and CDR2 sequences are MNHEY and SVGEGT.

The chain joins TRBV2 to TRBJ2-3, with 7 positions matching TRBD1. Trimming cost V 6 bases and J 1 base; bases outside gene matches: 4. Germline V gives CDR1 SNHLY, CDR2 FYNNEI. The CDR3 totals 14 residues. DNA of the CDR3: TGTGCCAGCAGGGGGGACAGTGGCACAGATACGCAGTATTTT. Protein product: CASRGDSGTDTQYF.

This clonotype has a handful of counts. V usage is TRBV5-1 and J usage is TRBJ2-3; D is undetermined. Looked up from germline, CDR1 is SGHRS and CDR2 is YFSETQ. The CDR3 has 13 amino acids. V dropped 3 bases and J dropped 5 bases, with 10 bases sitting between them. CDR3 loop: CASSWTAVDTQYF. The CDR3 nucleotides read TGCGCCAGCAGCTGGACGGCGGTAGATACGCAGTATTTT.